Each of the 29 T cell receptor beta chains below was sequenced from the same sample in a study of T cell responses to AZD1222 COVID-19 vaccine. TCRdb keeps only in-frame clones here, not all; method: immunoSEQ multiplex PCR. The sample comprises 150,000 to 200,000 clones, about 90% of which are singletons, and about 1.5% rests with the top ten. This specimen was peripheral blood, taken 28 days after the second AZD1222 dose. The receptors derive from an adult who received the AZD1222 COVID-19 vaccine.

The chain has TRBV12-5 and TRBJ1-1, with D possibly being TRBD1 (5 bases). The CDR3 runs 14 residues. In germline, CDR1 is LGHNT, CDR2 FRNRAP. Trimming left V 6 bases short and J 2 bases short, with 13 bases between. The CDR3 region is CASGATGGNTEAFF. DNA for the CDR3: TGTGCTAGTGGCGCCACCGGGGGAAACACTGAAGCTTTCTTT.

The chain links TRBV7-2 to TRBJ2-4; D unclear. The germline CDR1 and CDR2 sequences are SGHTA and FQGNSA. The CDR3 consists of 16 residues. Trimming pared 4 bases from V and 0 bases from J, leaving 13 bases between. CDR3 sequence reads: CASSSRHELAKNIQYF. CDR3 sequence (DNA): TGTGCCAGCAGCTCCCGACACGAGCTAGCCAAAAACATTCAGTACTTC.

V is TRBV5-1 and J is TRBJ1-2, with a weak D call TRBD1 (6 bases). Germline V lookup: CDR1 SGHRS, CDR2 YFSETQ. The CDR3 has 15 amino acids. The V end lost 5 bases, the J end lost 2 bases, and 16 bases lay between the germline ends. The CDR3 nucleotides are TGCGCCAGCAGGGGATACAGGGATGAGAACTATGGCTACACCTTC. As protein: CASRGYRDENYGYTF.

Written as DNA, the CDR3 is TGTGCCAGCAGTCCCCGGACTGGGGGGGACCAGCCCCAGCATTTT. As protein: CASSPRTGGDQPQHF. The chain is built from TRBV27 and TRBJ1-5; possible D gene TRBD1, 5 bases. V gave up 5 bases and J gave up 7 bases, with 18 bases separating them. Germline assignment: CDR1 MNHEY and CDR2 SMNVEV (reference sequence). The CDR3 covers 15 residues.

This clone was seen a handful of times. The rearrangement links TRBV6-6 to TRBJ2-7; a weak D match, TRBD2 (6 bases). The CDR3 is made up of 13 amino acids. Per germline, CDR1 MNHNY and CDR2 SVGAGI (reference sequence). V lost 10 bases, J lost 0 bases, and 13 bases lay in between. CDR3 sequence (DNA): TGTGCCACCATGGGACTGACCTCCTACGAGCAGTACTTC. This sequence encodes CATMGLTSYEQYF.

The chain links TRBV19 to TRBJ2-6, with a possible D match to TRBD2 (5 bases). The CDR3 is made up of 17 amino acids. The V gene's germline CDR1 is LNHDA and CDR2 SQIVND (reference sequence). Between the trimmed V and J ends, which lost 5 bases and 4 bases, there was a span of 18 bases. The CDR3, as DNA: TGTGCCAGTAGTTCAACCCGGGGTTATGCAGGGGCCAACGTCCTGACTTTC. Translation: CASSSTRGYAGANVLTF.

The chain links TRBV20-1 to TRBJ1-3; maybe TRBD1 (5 bases). Per germline, CDR1 DFQATT and CDR2 SNEGSKA (reference sequence). Trimming removed 3 bases from V and 3 bases from J, with 12 bases in between. The CDR3 covers 14 residues. The CDR3 here is CSASRGAGGNTIYF. The CDR3 coding sequence is TGCAGTGCTAGTCGAGGGGCAGGTGGAAACACCATATATTTT.

The rearrangement joins TRBV7-2 to TRBJ2-7; D possibly corresponds to TRBD1 (6 bases). This CDR3 region has 16 residues. Trimming cost V 5 bases and J 1 base, with 18 bases left between them. The V gene's germline CDR1 is SGHTA and CDR2 FQGNSA. CDR3 residues: CASSLSGDALSYEQYF. CDR3 DNA: TGTGCCAGCAGCCTGTCAGGGGACGCCCTTTCCTACGAGCAGTACTTC.

The V and J genes are TRBV6-4 and TRBJ2-1; possible D gene TRBD2, 6 bases. Germline assignment: CDR1 MRHNA and CDR2 SNTAGT. The germline V and J ends were trimmed by 1 base and 9 bases, with 13 bases remaining between them. The CDR3 runs to 14 residues. In nucleotides, the CDR3 is TGTGCCAGCAGTGACTTGACTAGTTCCAGTGAGCAGTTCTTC. This encodes CASSDLTSSSEQFF.

The V and J genes are TRBV5-5 and TRBJ1-6, with no clear D. The CDR3 totals 15 residues. Per the germline V gene, CDR1 is SGHKS and CDR2 is YYEKEE (reference sequence). V lost 4 bases and J lost 2, with 10 bases in between. The CDR3, as DNA: TGTGCCAGCAGCATCCCGGACGCCTATAATTCACCCCTCCACTTT. It yields the protein CASSIPDAYNSPLHF.

The chain uses TRBV7-9 and TRBJ2-7, with 7 bases aligning to TRBD1. V trimming: 5 bases; J trimming: 0 bases; junction bases outside the gene matches: 7. This CDR3 spans 15 amino acids. CDR1 is SEHNR, CDR2 FQNEAQ, per germline (reference sequence). In nucleotides, the CDR3 is TGTGCCAGCAGCCCCAAGACAGGGACCTCCTACGAGCAGTACTTC. Amino acid sequence: CASSPKTGTSYEQYF.

The J gene is TRBJ1-5, the V gene TRBV28; D may be TRBD1 (5 bases). V was cut by 5 bases and J by 6 bases, with 20 bases left in between. The CDR3 extends over 16 amino acids. Germline V gene sequence: CDR1 MDHEN, CDR2 SYDVKM. The CDR3 DNA follows: TGTGCCAGCAGTCCACTCCCGCAGGGAAGGACTCAGCCCCAGCATTTT. This gives the protein CASSPLPQGRTQPQHF.

The CDR3 loop reads CASSSTGLRETQYF. In DNA form, the CDR3 reads TGTGCCAGCAGCTCCACAGGGTTACGAGAGACCCAGTACTTC. The chain recombines TRBV5-6 with TRBJ2-5, with a weak D call TRBD1 (6 bases). The V gene's germline CDR1 is SGHDT and CDR2 YYEEEE. Trimming took 3 bases from V and 4 from J, leaving 13 bases between them. CDR3 length: 14 residues. Using reference TRBV5-6 and TRBJ2-5 for the parts outside the CDR3, the full variable domain is DAGVTQSPTHLIKTRGQQVTLRCSPKSGHDTVSWYQQALGQGPQFIFQYYEEEERQRGNFPDRFSGHQFPNYSSELNVNALLLGDSALYLCASSSTGLRETQYFGPGTRLLVL.

This rearrangement joins TRBV28 to TRBJ2-2; possible D gene TRBD2, 6 bases. CDR3 length: 17 residues. The V gene lost 5 bases and the J gene lost 2 bases, with 18 bases spanning the gap. Germline V CDR1 and CDR2: MDHEN, SYDVKM. CDR3 sequence reads: CASSAQWGGLNTGELFF. DNA for the CDR3: TGTGCCAGCAGTGCCCAATGGGGCGGACTAAACACCGGGGAGCTGTTTTTT.

The rearrangement links TRBV28 to TRBJ1-3; TRBD1 matches 7 bases. This CDR3 is built from 16 residues. V was clipped by 6 bases and J by 4 bases; unmatched bases: 12. Germline assignment: CDR1 MDHEN and CDR2 SYDVKM. Here the CDR3 DNA reads TGTGCCAGCAGCTACACCCTCAGACAGGGAGGAAACACCATATATTTT. It translates to CASSYTLRQGGNTIYF.

This sequence joins TRBV28 and TRBJ1-3; no definite D call. V gave up 4 bases and J gave up 0 bases, with 7 bases separating them. In germline, CDR1 is MDHEN, CDR2 SYDVKM. The CDR3 is 14 amino acids. Written as DNA, the CDR3 is TGTGCCAGCAGTTCGAGGAGCTCTGGAAACACCATATATTTT. Translation: CASSSRSSGNTIYF.

On this clone: The same CDR3 is also encoded by other DNA sequences in this sample. This chain uses TRBV7-9 with TRBJ1-1; D remains ambiguous. Per the germline V gene, CDR1 is SEHNR and CDR2 is FQNEAQ (reference sequence). Trimming removed 3 bases at V and 0 bases at J, with 8 bases between. This CDR3 spans 14 amino acids. The CDR3 loop reads CASSLGRMNTEAFF. For the CDR3, the DNA is TGTGCCAGCAGCTTGGGCCGGATGAACACTGAAGCTTTCTTT.

The J gene is TRBJ1-1, the V gene TRBV19, with D maybe TRBD1 (5 bases). The germline V and J ends were trimmed by 7 bases and 5 bases, with 14 bases remaining between them. The CDR3 length is 13 residues. Germline V gene lookup returns CDR1 LNHDA and CDR2 SQIVND (reference sequence). CDR3: CASKQQGGTEAFF. In nucleotides, the CDR3 is TGTGCCAGTAAGCAGCAGGGCGGAACTGAAGCTTTCTTT.

The chain has TRBV7-2 and TRBJ1-2; weak D call: TRBD1 (5 bases). Trimming removed 2 bases from V and 3 bases from J, with 22 bases in between. The CDR3 has 18 amino acids. Germline CDR1 is SGHTA and CDR2 is FQGNSA. The CDR3 DNA sequence: TGTGCCAGCAGCTTAACTGCAGGCAGGGTGAAAGGGTACTATGGCTACACCTTC. Amino acids: CASSLTAGRVKGYYGYTF.

The CDR3 sequence: CASSPTPSRGSPLHF. The CDR3 DNA reads as TGTGCCAGCAGTCCCACACCTTCGAGGGGGTCACCCCTCCACTTT. This chain links TRBV27 with TRBJ1-6; the D gene is possibly TRBD1 (6 bases). The germline gives CDR1 MNHEY, CDR2 SMNVEV (reference sequence). CDR3 length: 15 residues. V was clipped by 5 bases and J by 10 bases, with 18 bases between them.

This clone was detected once. The chain employs TRBV3-1 (or the pseudogene TRBV3-2) and TRBJ1-2, with D maybe TRBD1 (6 bases). The CDR3 totals 15 residues. The V and J ends lost 0 bases and 4 bases respectively, with 12 bases between them. Germline V gives CDR1 LGHDT, CDR2 YNNKEL (reference sequence). The CDR3 loop reads CASSQDSTGSYGYTF. Here the CDR3 DNA reads TGTGCCAGCAGCCAAGATTCGACAGGTAGCTATGGCTACACCTTC.

This chain uses TRBV2 with TRBJ1-5; tentatively, D is TRBD1 (6 bases). The CDR3 has 15 amino acids. Germline-derived CDR1 and CDR2 are SNHLY and FYNNEI. The ends were cut back, 8 bases at V and 8 bases at J, with 22 bases in the middle. The CDR3 sequence: CASSKDSPRREPQHF. As DNA, the CDR3 is TGTGCCAGCTCAAAGGACAGTCCTCGGCGGGAGCCCCAGCATTTT.

The V gene is TRBV27, the J gene TRBJ1-5; D may be TRBD1 (5 bases). Deletions cut 4 bases from V and 11 bases from J, with 21 bases between. The CDR3 totals 15 residues. In germline, CDR1 is MNHEY, CDR2 SMNVEV (reference sequence). The CDR3 DNA sequence: TGTGCCAGCAGTTCCTCATTAGGGGTTCAACTTACCCAGCATTTT. Protein product: CASSSSLGVQLTQHF.

V usage is TRBV2 and J usage is TRBJ1-1; the D gene is possibly TRBD1 (6 bases). This CDR3 comprises 15 residues. Trimming cost V 4 bases and J 5 bases, with 17 bases left between them. The germline V gene encodes CDR1 SNHLY and CDR2 FYNNEI. CDR3 region: CASSASWGLMTEAFF. The CDR3 DNA sequence: TGTGCCAGCAGTGCGTCTTGGGGGCTGATGACTGAAGCTTTCTTT.

The J gene is TRBJ2-5, the V gene TRBV29-1, with D perhaps TRBD1 or TRBD2 (5 bases each). Germline loops: CDR1 SQVTM, CDR2 ANQGSEA. CDR3 length: 14 residues. V was shortened by 5 bases and J by 2 bases, with 15 bases between the two germline ends. CDR3 DNA sequence: TGCAGCGTTCGGCCTGGGACCTCACAAGAGACCCAGTACTTC. Protein: CSVRPGTSQETQYF. The complete variable domain, with remaining parts taken from reference TRBV29-1 and TRBJ2-5, reads SAVISQKPSRDICQRGTSLTIQCQVDSQVTMMFWYRQQPGQSLTLIATANQGSEATYESGFVIDKFPISRPNLTFSTLTVSNMSPEDSSIYLCSVRPGTSQETQYFGPGTRLLVL.

Concerning this clone itself: The same CDR3 also results from other DNA sequences found in this sample. V is TRBV2 and J is TRBJ2-7; D is unresolved. CDR1 and CDR2 from the germline V gene are SNHLY and FYNNEI. There are 11 residues in the CDR3. Trimming took off 1 base at V and 5 bases at J, with 3 bases between the two ends. This chain's CDR3 is CASSEGHEQYF. CDR3 DNA sequence: TGTGCCAGCAGTGAAGGACACGAGCAGTACTTC.

The chain employs TRBV12-3 or TRBV12-4 and TRBJ1-2, with D uncertain. The CDR3 runs 11 residues. V lost 4 bases and J 10 bases, leaving 10 bases between the germline ends. CDR3 amino acids: CASSWEGDYTF. The CDR3 DNA reads TGTGCCAGCAGTTGGGAAGGTGACTACACCTTC.

The chain couples TRBV10-2 to TRBJ1-4, with 7 bases fitting TRBD1. V trimming: 0 bases; J trimming: 14 bases; junction bases outside the gene matches: 3. This CDR3 has 12 residues. Germline loops: CDR1 WSHSY, CDR2 SAAADI. As DNA, the CDR3 is TGCGCCAGCAGTGAGTCGAGGGGGCTGCTGTTTTTT. As protein: CASSESRGLLFF.

The chain combines TRBV3-1 (or the pseudogene TRBV3-2) with TRBJ1-1; D ambiguous. V was trimmed by 4 bases and J by 0 bases, leaving 12 bases between them. This CDR3 has 15 amino acids. The germline gives CDR1 LGHDT, CDR2 YNNKEL (reference sequence). CDR3 sequence (DNA): TGTGCCAGCAGCCTTAGCCTCCTCCTGAACACTGAAGCTTTCTTT. It translates to CASSLSLLLNTEAFF.